These 11 T cell receptor beta chains came from one sample sequenced in a study of beta chain features in type 1 diabetes. Study findings and constraints: Shortening that was moderate but significant affected the TCRB CDR3s of Type 1 diabetes patients in all four CD4+ subsets.

These TCRs are of unknown antigen specificity. Expressed TCRB transcripts were sequenced because the isolated RNA had all been reverse transcribed beforehand. Data came from immunoSEQ multiplex PCR; TCRdb stores just in-frame clones and leaves some out. The sample holds almost 350,000 clones, around 8.5% seen once. Material: central memory CD4+ T cells from blood. Receptors were obtained from a young man with type 1 diabetes.

This clone was observed a handful of times. This chain uses TRBV6-6 with TRBJ1-2; a possible D gene is TRBD1 (5 bases). CDR1 and CDR2 (germline): MNHNY, SVGAGI (reference sequence). Trimming took off 6 bases at V and 5 bases at J, with 19 bases between the two ends. The CDR3 covers 15 residues. CDR3 residues: CASSWGGKAFYGYTF. CDR3 sequence (DNA): TGTGCCAGCAGCTGGGGGGGAAAAGCTTTTTATGGCTACACCTTC.

This clone was picked up a small number of times. The V gene is TRBV7-8, the J gene TRBJ1-2; D unresolved. CDR1 is SGHVS and CDR2 is FQNEAQ in the germline V gene. CDR3 size: 15 residues. V was pared by 5 bases and J by 7 bases, with 20 bases between. The chain's CDR3 is CASSIQEGRSLGYTF. Here the CDR3 DNA reads TGTGCCAGCAGCATCCAGGAAGGACGGTCTCTTGGCTACACCTTC.

This clone was seen more than once but under ten times. The CDR3 here is CASSFNEDRQYF. CDR3 sequence (DNA): TGTGCCAGCAGTTTTAATGAGGACAGGCAGTATTTT. V is TRBV7-9 and J is TRBJ2-3, with D possibly being TRBD1 (6 bases). V was trimmed by 6 bases and J by 11 bases, leaving 15 bases between them. Germline V gene sequence: CDR1 SEHNR, CDR2 FQNEAQ (reference sequence). CDR3 length equals 12 residues.

This clone was counted only a few times. The chain recombines TRBV5-8 with TRBJ2-5; 7 bases agree with TRBD1. The germline CDR1 and CDR2 sequences are SGHTS and YDEGEE. The CDR3 length is 14 residues. V shed 3 bases and J 2 bases; nucleotides not matched to a gene: 4. For the CDR3, the DNA is TGTGCCAGCAGCTACGACAGGGCGCAAGAGACCCAGTACTTC. It yields the protein CASSYDRAQETQYF.

This chain uses TRBV25-1 with TRBJ1-2; D uncertain. The V and J ends lost 4 bases and 5 bases respectively, with 11 bases between them. The CDR3 totals 13 residues. Germline CDR1 MGHDK, CDR2 SYGVNS. The chain's CDR3 is CASSGISDYGYTF. CDR3 coding DNA: TGTGCCAGCAGTGGGATCTCGGATTATGGCTACACCTTC.

The V call is TRBV29-1, the J call TRBJ2-2; 8 nucleotides agree with TRBD2. The CDR3 loop spans 13 amino acids. With 7 bases clipped from V and 4 bases from J, the junction kept 5 bases outside the gene matches. The germline gives CDR1 SQVTM, CDR2 ANQGSEA. CDR3 in amino acids: CSGGTSGTGELFF. CDR3 DNA sequence: TGCAGCGGGGGAACTAGCGGCACCGGGGAGCTGTTTTTT.

The sample holds many counts of this clone. The chain employs TRBV2 and TRBJ1-1, with TRBD1 matching over 10 bases. Germline V gives CDR1 SNHLY, CDR2 FYNNEI. The CDR3 covers 14 residues. Unmatched junction bases numbered 8, after V lost 8 bases and J lost 5 bases. CDR3 region: CASQGQGEGTEAFF. The CDR3 coding sequence is TGTGCCAGCCAAGGACAGGGGGAAGGGACTGAAGCTTTCTTT.

This clone was observed a handful of times. The rearrangement links TRBV6-1 to TRBJ2-2; possible D gene TRBD1, 5 bases. Germline CDR1 and CDR2: MNHNS and SASEGT. Trimming removed 4 bases from V and 4 bases from J, with 13 bases in between. This CDR3 has 15 amino acids. CDR3 residues: CASSVSRVATGELFF. The CDR3 DNA reads as TGTGCCAGCAGTGTTAGCAGGGTTGCCACCGGGGAGCTGTTTTTT.

The chain has TRBV28 and TRBJ2-5, with TRBD1 matching over 9 bases. This CDR3 contains 14 residues. Trimming at V came to 4 bases and at J to 1 base, leaving 1 base not matched to a gene. Germline V gene sequence: CDR1 MDHEN, CDR2 SYDVKM. Written as DNA, the CDR3 is TGTGCCAGCAGTTGGGACAGGGCCCAAGAGACCCAGTACTTC. Its protein product is CASSWDRAQETQYF.

This clone was detected only a few times. This chain uses TRBV6-6 with TRBJ2-3; D remains ambiguous. The CDR3 runs to 13 residues. V was clipped by 0 bases and J by 5 bases, with 6 bases between them. CDR1 and CDR2 (germline): MNHNY, SVGAGI (reference sequence). The CDR3 DNA is TGTGCCAGCAGTTACTCGACGGGAGATACGCAGTATTTT. Its protein is CASSYSTGDTQYF.

V gene TRBV27 combines with J gene TRBJ1-4; D remains unclear. The CDR3 is 13 amino acids. The germline gives CDR1 MNHEY, CDR2 SMNVEV (reference sequence). V lost 6 bases and J lost 2, with 7 bases in between. Here the CDR3 reads CASRSSTNEKLFF. The CDR3 region has the DNA TGTGCCAGCAGAAGCAGTACTAATGAAAAACTGTTTTTT.